This T cell receptor (beta chain) was recorded in a study of blood T cell repertoires in COVID-19. The length of the CDR3 is 13 residues. Germline V gene sequence: CDR1 LGHNA, CDR2 YNFKEQ. Trimming stripped 0 bases from V and 11 bases from J, with 8 bases between. A Seattle source enrolled patients during active infection and followed them longitudinally. Clones were read by immunoSEQ multiplex PCR, and TCRdb kept only the in-frame ones, dropping some. Altogether more than 150,000 clones are present, around 94% being singletons, with the ten largest covering about 0.8%. The chain joins TRBV4-2 to TRBJ1-6, with a possible D match to TRBD1 (5 bases). This receptor was identified in a man younger than 40 with COVID-19, enrolled during active disease. Specimen: peripheral blood. CDR3 nucleotides: TGTGCCAGCAGCCAAGATCGGGGGACACCCCTCCACTTT. Protein product: CASSQDRGTPLHF.